The TCR beta chain under discussion was sequenced for a study of cytomegalovirus exposure and HLA in healthy donors. 60 Vbeta and 13 Jbeta primers were used in PCR. Some clones are missing from TCRdb's copy, which holds only in-frame ones; the method was immunoSEQ multiplex PCR. The sample lists about 220,000 clones; roughly 84% were seen once. Comments on this clone: The antigen remains undetermined.

Study-level points and caveats: Researchers reported that three CMV-associated chains were confirmed in vitro as CMV antigen-specific. Immune exposure information comprised only CMV serostatus.

The CDR3 contains 15 residues. Looked up from germline, CDR1 is MDHEN and CDR2 is SYDVKM. Trimming took 5 bases from V and 6 from J; bases not matched to a gene: 10. The rearrangement links TRBV28 to TRBJ2-3; 8 nucleotides line up with TRBD2. This clonotype was sampled from a boy aged 2 to 10 in good health and CMV-seronegative. The material sequenced was PBMCs. The CDR3: CASSPRGLVVDTQYF. The CDR3 DNA sequence: TGTGCCAGCAGTCCACGGGGACTAGTGGTTGATACGCAGTATTTT.